These T cell receptor beta chains were read from a single sample in a study of cytomegalovirus exposure and HLA in healthy donors. Here immunoSEQ multiplex PCR was the method, and the copy in TCRdb shows in-frame clones only, minus some. The sample carries 95,000 to 130,000 clones, about 86% recorded once. The sequencing sample was made of PBMCs. These receptors came from a woman between 25 and 40 years old in good health and CMV-seronegative. The CDR3 runs from the conserved cysteine through the conserved F or W.

TRBJ1-1,TRBV6-5,CASFGVGAFF
TRBJ1-2,TRBV11-2,CASTHQGYGYTF
TRBJ2-1,TRBV5-1,CASSTPGTGHKFFYNEQFF
TRBJ1-5,TRBV19,CASSIDQGNQPQHF
TRBJ2-2,TRBV5-4,CASSLPRQGLTGELFF
TRBJ2-7,TRBV27,CASSRVRDSYEQYF
TRBJ1-1,TRBV25-1,CASSEPGLQGGTEAFF
TRBJ2-5,TRBV28,CASTGEGETQYF
TRBJ2-3,TRBV6-5,CASSYSSGRAEDTQYF
TRBJ2-3,TRBV5-1,CASSFRSPGSVGTDTQYF
TRBJ1-5,TRBV7-2,CASSPSGVSNQPQHF
TRBJ2-5,TRBV5-6,CASSAGSLEEETQYF
TRBJ2-1,TRBV18,CASSPPGLAGGSAEQFF
TRBJ2-3,TRBV7-9,CASSLAGVVTDTQYF
TRBJ1-5,TRBV7-3,CASSDGTARSNQPQHF
TRBJ1-2,TRBV5-3,CARSLTRTNYGYTF
TRBJ2-3,TRBV9,CASKGEPSTDTQYF
TRBJ2-5,TRBV5-1,CASSAGGPGQETQYF
TRBJ1-2,TRBV5-1,CASSLAQENYGYTF
TRBJ2-7,TRBV19,CASSTTSGAYEQYF
TRBJ2-1,TRBV14,CASSQPDRVLNEQFF
TRBJ2-3,TRBV6-4,CASSPGTSDTDTQYF
TRBJ1-5,TRBV10-3,CASSEVGGSGNQPQHF
TRBJ1-5,TRBV2,CASSEQGVNQPQHF
TRBJ2-7,TRBV6-5,CASSPRTSGRYEQYF
TRBJ2-3,TRBV7-9,CASSFGGWTDTQYF
TRBJ1-2,TRBV7-2,CASSITDRHLLGYTF
TRBJ2-7,TRBV11-2,CASSLYTSGSWRYEQYF
TRBJ2-1,TRBV29-1,CSVASIAGPGEQFF
TRBJ2-3,TRBV5-1,CASSLQTGSQYF
TRBJ2-1,TRBV27,CASSSPGLAGHNEQFF
TRBJ2-7,TRBV19,CASSTGTGWEQYF
TRBJ2-7,TRBV13,CASSGLEGVGTHGEQYF
TRBJ2-1,TRBV9,CASSVGRDNEQFF
TRBJ1-3,TRBV27,CASSPILGNTIYF
TRBJ1-2,TRBV19,CASSPPGTGAGYTF